The 10 T cell receptor beta chains listed next were all sequenced from one sample in a study of CD4 T cells in relation to SARS-CoV-2 and coronaviruses. These TCRs are of unknown antigen specificity. CD4+ T cells from unexposed donors were obtained before the COVID-19 pandemic (2011-2018). After nine to ten days of culture, CD4+ T cells were isolated. Clones were sequenced by immunoSEQ multiplex PCR, and TCRdb holds only the in-frame ones, with some missing. The table has about 17,000 clones, roughly 87% seen once. The specimen sequenced was CD4+ T cells from PBMCs, cultured in vitro. The origin of the receptors is a human donor in good health.

The chain couples TRBV12-3 or TRBV12-4 to TRBJ1-2; D may be TRBD1 (5 bases). This CDR3 is built from 11 residues. V lost 5 bases and J lost 8, with 9 bases in between. Here the CDR3 DNA reads TGTGCCAGCAGTCCAGGGTCCGGCTACACCTTC. Amino acids: CASSPGSGYTF.

The V call is TRBV9, the J call TRBJ2-7, with 7 bases identical to TRBD1. The CDR3 is made up of 13 amino acids. V shed 4 bases and J 6 bases; nucleotides not matched to a gene: 7. Germline-derived CDR1 and CDR2 are SGDLS and YYNGEE. CDR3 sequence (DNA): TGTGCCAGCAGCCTGACAGGGTGGGGCGAGCAGTACTTC. Amino acids: CASSLTGWGEQYF.

This chain joins TRBV7-2 and TRBJ2-3; tentatively, D is TRBD1 or TRBD2 (6 bases each). In germline, CDR1 is SGHTA, CDR2 FQGNSA. The CDR3 consists of 16 residues. The V end lost 3 bases, the J end lost 5 bases, and 18 bases lay between the germline ends. The CDR3 sequence: CASSFLFRGQRDTQYF. Written as DNA, the CDR3 is TGTGCCAGCAGCTTTTTGTTCCGGGGGCAGAGAGATACGCAGTATTTT.

This chain links TRBV7-9 with TRBJ1-4; TRBD1 matches 9 bases. The CDR3 spans 14 residues. CDR1 and CDR2 (germline): SEHNR, FQNEAQ (reference sequence). Losses at the gene ends were 6 bases for V and 6 bases for J; bases not matched to a gene: 5. The chain's CDR3 is CASRSQGAHEKLFF. The DNA for the CDR3 is TGTGCCAGCAGGTCACAGGGGGCTCATGAAAAACTGTTTTTT. The full variable domain, with the rest looked up from reference TRBV7-9 and TRBJ1-4, is DTGVSQNPRHKITKRGQNVTFRCDPISEHNRLYWYRQTLGQGPEFLTYFQNEAQLEKSRLLSDRFSAERPKGSFSTLEIQRTEQGDSAMYLCASRSQGAHEKLFFGSGTQLSVL.

The gene calls are TRBV20-1 and TRBJ2-7; no reliable D call. V was shortened by 3 bases and J by 1 base, with 10 bases between the two germline ends. The CDR3 is 13 amino acids. The germline V gene encodes CDR1 DFQATT and CDR2 SNEGSKA (reference sequence). Here the CDR3 DNA reads TGCAGTGCTAGTACGAGCCTGTCCTACGAGCAGTACTTC. Encoded protein: CSASTSLSYEQYF.

The gene calls are TRBV30 and TRBJ1-3; no firm D call. CDR1 is GTSNPN and CDR2 is SVGIG in the germline V gene (reference sequence). V lost 0 bases, J lost 3 bases, and 3 bases lay in between. CDR3 size: 12 residues. The CDR3 nucleotides are TGTGCCTGGAGTGTACTTGGAAACACCATATATTTT. This codes for CAWSVLGNTIYF. The variable domain in full, with the rest retrieved from reference TRBV30 and TRBJ1-3, is SQTIHQWPATLVQPVGSPLSLECTVEGTSNPNLYWYRQAAGRGLQLLFYSVGIGQISSEVPQNLSASRPQDRQFILSSKKLLLSDSGFYLCAWSVLGNTIYFGEGSWLTVV.

The chain is built from TRBV6-2 or TRBV6-3 and TRBJ1-2, with 9 bases fitting TRBD1. This CDR3 comprises 14 residues. J lost 4 bases, V lost 4 bases, and 4 bases had no gene match. The V gene's germline CDR1 is MNHEY and CDR2 SVGEGT. This CDR3 reads CASSSGQGIYGYTF. The DNA of the CDR3 is TGTGCCAGCAGTTCGGGACAGGGCATCTATGGCTACACCTTC.

This rearrangement joins TRBV18 to TRBJ2-1; TRBD2 might be the D (6 bases). CDR3 length: 14 residues. V was pared by 5 bases and J by 6 bases, with 14 bases between. Germline CDR1 reads KGHSH; CDR2 reads LQKENI. The DNA for the CDR3 is TGTGCCAGCTCATTTCAGACTAGTTCCAATGAGCAGTTCTTC. It translates to CASSFQTSSNEQFF.

The rearrangement uses TRBV7-3 and TRBJ2-1; possibly TRBD2 for D (5 bases). The CDR3 has 14 amino acids. The V end was cut by 5 bases, the J end by 7 bases, with 15 bases between. CDR1 is SGHTA and CDR2 is FQGTGA in the germline V gene. The CDR3 region has the DNA TGTGCCAGCAGCCCATACCTAGCCTCGAATGAGCAGTTCTTC. Translated: CASSPYLASNEQFF. Together with reference TRBV7-3 and TRBJ2-1, the CDR3 gives the full variable domain: GAGVSQTPSNKVTEKGKYVELRCDPISGHTALYWYRQSLGQGPEFLIYFQGTGAADDSGLPNDRFFAVRPEGSVSTLKIQRTERGDSAVYLCASSPYLASNEQFFGPGTRLTVL.

This chain uses TRBV19 with TRBJ1-5; the D gene is possibly TRBD1 (5 bases). CDR3 size: 16 residues. The V end lost 5 bases, the J end lost 0 bases, and 14 bases lay between the germline ends. CDR1 is LNHDA, CDR2 SQIVND, per germline (reference sequence). The CDR3 loop is CASSGRVFYSNQPQHF. Here the CDR3 DNA reads TGTGCCAGTAGTGGCAGGGTTTTTTATAGCAATCAGCCCCAGCATTTT. Together with reference TRBV19 and TRBJ1-5, the CDR3 gives the full variable domain: DGGITQSPKYLFRKEGQNVTLSCEQNLNHDAMYWYRQDPGQGLRLIYYSQIVNDFQKGDIAEGYSVSREKKESFPLTVTSAQKNPTAFYLCASSGRVFYSNQPQHFGDGTRLSIL.